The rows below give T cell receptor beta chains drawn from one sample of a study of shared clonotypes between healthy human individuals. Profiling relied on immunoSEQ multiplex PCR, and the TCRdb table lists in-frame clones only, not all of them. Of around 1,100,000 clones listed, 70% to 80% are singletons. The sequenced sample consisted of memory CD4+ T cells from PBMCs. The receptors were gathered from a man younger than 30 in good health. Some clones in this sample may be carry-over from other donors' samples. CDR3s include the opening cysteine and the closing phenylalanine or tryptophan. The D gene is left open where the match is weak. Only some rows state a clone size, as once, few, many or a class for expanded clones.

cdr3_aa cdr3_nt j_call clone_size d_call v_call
CASSPNTGGGETQYF TGTGCCAGCAGCCCCAATACAGGGGGCGGGGAGACCCAGTACTTC TRBJ2-5 NA TRBD1 TRBV9
CASTIKRSTDNTQYF TGTGCCAGCACCATAAAGCGGAGCACAGATAATACGCAGTATTTT TRBJ2-3 NA NA TRBV27
CASSWDREGNNQPQHF TGTGCCAGCAGCTGGGACAGGGAGGGAAACAATCAGCCCCAGCATTTT TRBJ1-5 NA TRBD1 TRBV28
CASSINPLGETQYF TGTGCCAGCAGTATCAACCCCCTTGGGGAGACCCAGTACTTC TRBJ2-5 NA NA TRBV27
CSVARVSTGELFF TGCAGCGTTGCCAGGGTGAGCACCGGGGAGCTGTTTTTT TRBJ2-2 once NA TRBV29-1
CASSRGGTEAFF TGTGCCAGCAGCCGGGGGGGCACTGAAGCTTTCTTC TRBJ1-1 NA NA TRBV9
CASSQGGSNQPQHF TGTGCCAGCAGTCAGGGGGGGAGCAATCAGCCCCAGCATTTT TRBJ1-5 NA TRBD1 TRBV28
CASNWRSNTGELFF TGTGCCAGCAATTGGCGATCGAACACCGGGGAGCTGTTTTTT TRBJ2-2 NA NA TRBV2
CASSMLLLYRTTDYGYTF TGTGCCAGTAGTATGCTGCTCCTCTACAGAACTACTGACTATGGCTACACCTTC TRBJ1-2 few NA TRBV19
CASSLIAGGSYNEQFF TGCGCCAGCAGCTTGATAGCGGGGGGCTCCTACAATGAGCAGTTCTTC TRBJ2-1 NA TRBD2 TRBV5-1
CASSLRRGGPETQYF TGTGCCAGCAGTTTACGACGGGGGGGGCCAGAGACCCAGTACTTC TRBJ2-5 NA TRBD2 TRBV27
CASSLGSGLQETQYF TGTGCCAGCAGCTTGGGCTCAGGGTTACAAGAGACCCAGTACTTC TRBJ2-5 NA NA TRBV5-4
CASRTGSSASYEQYF TGTGCCAGCAGGACGGGAAGTAGCGCCTCCTACGAGCAGTACTTC TRBJ2-7 NA NA TRBV5-4
CAWRKAGLSYEQYF TGTGCCTGGAGAAAAGCGGGACTCTCCTACGAGCAGTACTTC TRBJ2-7 NA TRBD2 TRBV30
CASSPWTGPTDTQYF TGCGCCAGCAGCCCCTGGACAGGACCCACAGATACGCAGTATTTT TRBJ2-3 NA TRBD1 TRBV5-1
CASSVGQGRYNEQFF TGTGCCAGCAGCGTTGGACAGGGTCGCTACAATGAGCAGTTCTTC TRBJ2-1 NA TRBD1 TRBV9
CASSEGSGRYNEQFF TGTGCCAGCAGTGAAGGTAGCGGCCGCTACAATGAGCAGTTCTTC TRBJ2-1 NA NA TRBV2
CASSDSGRASMDNEQFF TGTGCCAGCAGCGATAGCGGGAGGGCGAGTATGGACAATGAGCAGTTCTTC TRBJ2-1 few TRBD2 TRBV9
CASSLRDNQPQHF TGTGCCAGCAGCCTCCGGGACAATCAGCCCCAGCATTTT TRBJ1-5 NA NA TRBV7-9
CAWSRGTGTDQETQYF TGTGCCTGGAGCCGAGGGACAGGGACAGACCAAGAGACCCAGTACTTC TRBJ2-5 NA TRBD1 TRBV30
CASSLTGPYEQYF TGTGCCAGCAGCTTGACAGGGCCCTACGAGCAGTACTTC TRBJ2-7 NA TRBD1 TRBV6-1
CASSLDLTPILGGYTF TGTGCCAGCAGCTTAGATCTCACTCCCATCTTGGGCGGCTACACCTTC TRBJ1-2 few NA TRBV11-2
CASSPRVAPKRWGQYF TGTGCCAGCTCACCACGGGTAGCGCCCAAAAGATGGGGCCAGTACTTC TRBJ2-5 NA NA TRBV18
CASSPGPRAFDNEQFF TGTGCCAGCAGCCCGGGACCACGCGCTTTCGACAATGAGCAGTTCTTC TRBJ2-1 NA NA TRBV4-2
CATSRVGTGRLFGYTF TGTGCCACCAGCAGAGTGGGAACAGGGAGACTATTTGGCTACACCTTC TRBJ1-2 many NA TRBV15
CASRTDRARETQYF TGTGCCAGCAGGACGGACAGGGCTCGAGAGACCCAGTACTTC TRBJ2-5 NA TRBD1 TRBV5-5
CASVVAGTTDTQYF TGTGCCAGCGTAGTGGCGGGAACCACAGATACGCAGTATTTT TRBJ2-3 NA NA TRBV7-3
CASSDRVGELFF TGTGCCAGCAGTGACAGGGTAGGGGAGCTGTTTTTT TRBJ2-2 few NA TRBV2
CASSDLLTSRYNEQFF TGTGCCAGCAGTGATCTGTTGACCAGCCGCTACAATGAGCAGTTCTTC TRBJ2-1 once NA TRBV2
CASSPLAIPNTGELFF TGTGCCAGCAGCCCCCTAGCGATTCCGAACACCGGGGAGCTGTTTTTT TRBJ2-2 NA NA TRBV27
CASTSDRGLYEQYF TGTGCCAGCACCTCGGACAGGGGGCTCTACGAGCAGTACTTC TRBJ2-7 once TRBD1 TRBV6-5
CASSELRGTGGEAFF TGTGCCAGCAGTGAACTCAGGGGTACAGGCGGTGAAGCTTTCTTT TRBJ1-1 NA NA TRBV6-1
CASSQERGAYEQYF TGCGCCAGCAGCCAAGAACGGGGAGCCTACGAGCAGTACTTC TRBJ2-7 NA NA TRBV4-1
CASSSPLGTGTRAQNTIEAFF TGCGCCAGCAGCTCCCCCCTTGGCACGGGAACCCGAGCCCAGAACACAATTGAAGCTTTCTTT TRBJ1-1 NA NA TRBV5-1
CASTRRADTGELFF TGCGCCAGCACTCGCCGCGCGGACACCGGGGAGCTGTTTTTT TRBJ2-2 NA NA TRBV5-1
CASSLEGGRALNEQFF TGTGCCAGCAGCTTGGAAGGCGGGAGGGCCTTGAATGAGCAGTTCTTC TRBJ2-1 NA TRBD2 TRBV5-4
CASSDYRGSGNTIYF TGTGCCAGCAGTGACTACAGGGGGTCTGGAAACACCATATATTTT TRBJ1-3 NA TRBD1 TRBV28
CASSSGQGSYNEQFF TGTGCCAGCAGCTCTGGACAGGGTTCCTACAATGAGCAGTTCTTC TRBJ2-1 NA TRBD1 TRBV11-3
CSARQWEDTEAFF TGCAGCGCACGACAGTGGGAGGACACTGAAGCTTTCTTT TRBJ1-1 few NA TRBV29-1
CASSLIGWDTSNQPQHF TGTGCCAGCAGCCTTATCGGATGGGATACTAGCAATCAGCCCCAGCATTTT TRBJ1-5 NA NA TRBV28
CASAHISGGSYEQYF TGTGCCAGCGCGCACATTTCTGGGGGCTCCTACGAGCAGTACTTC TRBJ2-7 NA NA TRBV5-6
CASSLDRDGRDF TGTGCCAGCAGCCTGGACAGGGACGGAAGGGACTTC TRBJ2-4 NA TRBD1 TRBV28
CASSVLAGGGNEQFF TGTGCCAGCAGCGTACTAGCGGGAGGAGGGAATGAGCAGTTCTTC TRBJ2-1 NA TRBD2 TRBV9
CASSQSGETGGYTF TGCGCCAGCAGTCAATCTGGGGAAACTGGGGGCTACACCTTC TRBJ1-2 NA NA TRBV23-1
CASSEIGLAGISTDTQYF TGTGCCAGCAGTGAAATTGGACTAGCGGGGATATCCACAGATACGCAGTATTTT TRBJ2-3 NA TRBD2 TRBV2
CASIGIQTGNTIYF TGTGCCAGTATAGGGATACAGACTGGAAACACCATATATTTT TRBJ1-3 NA NA TRBV19
CASSHPPYEQYF TGTGCCAGCAGCCACCCCCCGTACGAGCAGTACTTC TRBJ2-7 few NA TRBV27
CASSYRPEGTGELFF TGTGCCAGCAGTTACAGGCCAGAAGGCACCGGGGAGCTGTTTTTT TRBJ2-2 NA NA TRBV6-5
CASREGTGGHEQYF TGTGCCAGTCGCGAGGGGACAGGGGGCCACGAGCAGTACTTC TRBJ2-7 NA TRBD1 TRBV18
CSPDSNEKLFF TGCAGTCCGGACAGCAATGAAAAACTGTTTTTT TRBJ1-4 NA NA TRBV20-1
CASSLGSSYNEQFF TGTGCCAGCAGCTTAGGTAGCTCCTACAATGAGCAGTTCTTC TRBJ2-1 NA NA TRBV11-2
CASSLAASYEQYF TGTGCCAGCAGCTTAGCCGCCAGCTACGAGCAGTACTTC TRBJ2-7 NA NA TRBV11-3
CASSLGGLSTDTQYF TGTGCCAGCAGTTTGGGGGGGCTTAGCACAGATACGCAGTATTTT TRBJ2-3 few NA TRBV28
CAWTGWRGAEGLFSYNEQFF TGTGCCTGGACTGGGTGGCGGGGGGCTGAAGGGTTATTCTCCTACAATGAGCAGTTCTTC TRBJ2-1 NA TRBD2 TRBV30
CASSLTTGGQTGNTIYF TGTGCCAGCAGCCTGACGACAGGGGGACAAACTGGAAACACCATATATTTT TRBJ1-3 NA TRBD1 TRBV11-2
CASSIWLNTEAFF TGTGCCAGTAGTATATGGCTAAACACTGAAGCTTTCTTT TRBJ1-1 NA NA TRBV19
CASSLGRVEGYEQYF TGCGCCAGCAGCTTGGGGAGGGTGGAAGGCTACGAGCAGTACTTC TRBJ2-7 NA NA TRBV5-1
CASLRPGTSAYEQYF TGTGCCAGCCTCCGACCAGGGACTAGCGCCTACGAGCAGTACTTC TRBJ2-7 few TRBD2 TRBV6-1
CAWSTTDTQYF TGTGCCTGGAGTACGACAGATACGCAGTATTTT TRBJ2-3 NA NA TRBV30
CASSSLQTSGSNEQFF TGTGCCAGCAGTTCCCTCCAGACTAGCGGGAGCAATGAGCAGTTCTTC TRBJ2-1 few TRBD2 TRBV6-6